This T cell receptor (beta chain) was sequenced for a study of T-cell memory formation after mild COVID-19. Study summary: In these data, TCR clusters were largely donor specific. General study results and limits: Those CD4+ clones that contracted were mainly in CM and EM (CD8+ ones in EMRA). Pre-infection memory held some responding clones, suggesting pre-existing cross-reactive T cells responded.

This clonotype was counted only a few times. Its antigen is as yet unknown. Constant-segment-primed 5'RACE gave TCR alpha and TCR beta cDNA libraries with sample barcodes and UMIs. Using its own MiXCR run on the 5' RACE reads, TCRdb lists one record per CDR3 protein. Of a few hundred thousand distinct CDR3 sequences listed, 25% are singletons. V dropped 5 bases and J dropped 4 bases, with 14 bases sitting between them. This CDR3 contains 14 residues. The clonotype comes from an adult woman who had mild COVID-19 (a few samples of this study predate the infection). Cell type and time point are not known. Sequences were obtained from PBMCs or a T cell subset sorted from them (not recorded which). V is TRBV12-3 or TRBV12-4 and J is TRBJ1-1; unclear D gene. CDR3 in amino acids: CASSPLVLSTEAFF. CDR3 nucleotide sequence: TGTGCCAGCAGTCCCCTCGTCTTGAGCACTGAAGCTTTCTTT.